This note documents a single T cell receptor beta chain sequence. TCRdb reprocessed the RT-PCR reads via MiXCR and lists one record per CDR3 protein. The table shows 70,000 or so distinct CDR3 sequences, with around 27% occurring only once. The data stem from a study of patients and donors after allogeneic stem cell transplantation. V was pared by 6 bases and J by 0 bases, with 11 bases between. The CDR3 sequence is 14 residues long. Germline V CDR1 and CDR2: MNHNY, SVGAGI (reference sequence). The sequence was obtained from a human donor who was either an allogeneic HSCT recipient or a stem cell or donor lymphocyte infusion donor (not recorded which). It is not recorded whose cells these are; they may come from a transplant donor. The sequenced sample was blood, either unsorted or a sorted T cell fraction (not recorded which). V gene TRBV6-6 combines with J gene TRBJ1-1, with D unclear. The CDR3 sequence: CASSLNTVNTEAFF. The DNA of the CDR3 is TGTGCCAGCAGCCTTAATACCGTGAACACTGAAGCTTTCTTT.